This is a list of T cell receptor beta chains from one sample in a study of human T cells and chemical hapten exposure. TCRdb fed the RACE reads into MiXCR, producing one record per CDR3 protein. The data show approximately 90,000 distinct CDR3 sequences, approximately 13% seen once. Sequenced here: whole blood, sampled in connection with sensitization to the hapten diphenylcyclopropenone (DPC). The source is a woman between 35 and 50 years old with alopecia areata. Some clones in this sample may be carry-over from other donors' samples. Each CDR3 is given with its conserved first and last residue. The D gene is left open where the match is weak. Rows give clone size only sometimes, using once, few, many, or a class for an expanded clone.

clone_size: few
j_call: TRBJ2-3
v_call: TRBV28
d_call: .
cdr3_nt: TGTGCCAGCAGTTTTGGTCTTAGGAGGGATTTT
cdr3_aa: CASSFGLRRDF

clone_size: few
j_call: TRBJ1-1
v_call: TRBV7-2
d_call: .
cdr3_nt: TGTGCCACCAGAATTCGAGGGGATGCGGGGAACACTGAAGCTTTCTTT
cdr3_aa: CATRIRGDAGNTEAFF

clone_size: .
j_call: TRBJ2-2
v_call: TRBV9
d_call: .
cdr3_nt: TGTGCCAGCAGCGATGCCTACACCGGGGAGCTGTTTTTT
cdr3_aa: CASSDAYTGELFF

clone_size: .
j_call: TRBJ2-7
v_call: TRBV5-1
d_call: TRBD1
cdr3_nt: TGCGCCAGCAGCTGGGGACAGGGAAAATACGAGCAGTACTTC
cdr3_aa: CASSWGQGKYEQYF

clone_size: many
j_call: TRBJ2-6
v_call: TRBV20-1
d_call: TRBD1
cdr3_nt: TGCAGTGTTCGTACCGGGACAGGGCCTTTTCCAGGGGCCAACGTCCTGACTTTC
cdr3_aa: CSVRTGTGPFPGANVLTF

clone_size: .
j_call: TRBJ2-7
v_call: TRBV7-2
d_call: TRBD2
cdr3_nt: TGTGCCAGCAGCCGGGCGGGGGTAAGCTCCTACGAGCAGTACTTC
cdr3_aa: CASSRAGVSSYEQYF

clone_size: few
j_call: TRBJ1-2
v_call: TRBV4-1
d_call: .
cdr3_nt: TGCGCCAGCAGCCAAGATGACGGAGAGAGCTATGGCTACACCTTC
cdr3_aa: CASSQDDGESYGYTF

clone_size: .
j_call: TRBJ1-4
v_call: TRBV29-1
d_call: TRBD1
cdr3_nt: TGCAGCGTTGGGGGACAGAATGAAAAACTGTTTTTT
cdr3_aa: CSVGGQNEKLFF

clone_size: many
j_call: TRBJ2-3
v_call: TRBV7-2
d_call: .
cdr3_nt: TGTGCCAGCAGCTTTGGGACTTTCACAGATACGCAGTATTTT
cdr3_aa: CASSFGTFTDTQYF

clone_size: few
j_call: TRBJ2-7
v_call: TRBV9
d_call: TRBD2
cdr3_nt: TGTGCCAGCAGCCCTGATGGGACTAGTCTGCTCGAGCAGTACTTC
cdr3_aa: CASSPDGTSLLEQYF

clone_size: .
j_call: TRBJ2-3
v_call: TRBV21-1
d_call: .
cdr3_nt: TGTGCCAGCAGCAAAGGATACCGGAGTCTAGCTGGCACAGATACGCAGTATTTT
cdr3_aa: CASSKGYRSLAGTDTQYF

clone_size: .
j_call: TRBJ2-1
v_call: TRBV7-8
d_call: TRBD2
cdr3_nt: TGTGCCAGCAGCGTCGGGACTAGCGGGATCGGTGAGCAGTTCTTC
cdr3_aa: CASSVGTSGIGEQFF

clone_size: many
j_call: TRBJ1-5
v_call: TRBV20-1
d_call: .
cdr3_nt: TGCAGTGCTTGGTCGGGAGATCAGCCCCAGCATTTT
cdr3_aa: CSAWSGDQPQHF

clone_size: .
j_call: TRBJ2-7
v_call: TRBV28
d_call: .
cdr3_nt: TGTGCCAGCAGTTCGGCACAGTGGTGGTACTTC
cdr3_aa: CASSSAQWWYF

clone_size: few
j_call: TRBJ2-1
v_call: TRBV6-2/TRBV6-3
d_call: TRBD1
cdr3_nt: TGTGCCAGCAGTTACACCTGGACAGGGGGCGATGAGCAGTTCTTC
cdr3_aa: CASSYTWTGGDEQFF

clone_size: .
j_call: TRBJ1-1
v_call: TRBV3-1
d_call: .
cdr3_nt: TGTGCCAGCAGCCAAGGGACAGTTGAAGCTTTCTTT
cdr3_aa: CASSQGTVEAFF

clone_size: few
j_call: TRBJ2-5
v_call: TRBV29-1
d_call: .
cdr3_nt: TGCAGCGTTGAAATACAGCCCCGGTACTTC
cdr3_aa: CSVEIQPRYF

clone_size: few
j_call: TRBJ2-3
v_call: TRBV18
d_call: .
cdr3_nt: TGTGCCAGCTCACCAAATATAAGACAGAGCACAGATACGCAGTATTTT
cdr3_aa: CASSPNIRQSTDTQYF

clone_size: few
j_call: TRBJ2-7
v_call: TRBV7-9
d_call: .
cdr3_nt: TGTGCCAGCAGCCCCCTAGTTAGTTCTCGCTCCTACGAGCAGTACTTC
cdr3_aa: CASSPLVSSRSYEQYF

clone_size: few
j_call: TRBJ1-1
v_call: TRBV5-6
d_call: .
cdr3_nt: TGTGCCAGCAGCTCTCTTAGGGAGAACACTGAAGCTTTCTTT
cdr3_aa: CASSSLRENTEAFF

clone_size: once
j_call: TRBJ2-1
v_call: TRBV19
d_call: TRBD2
cdr3_nt: TGTGCCAGTACTTCCCCATCCGGGACTAGCGGGATTCTGGGGAATGAGCAGTTCTTC
cdr3_aa: CASTSPSGTSGILGNEQFF

clone_size: many
j_call: TRBJ2-3
v_call: TRBV7-2
d_call: TRBD2
cdr3_nt: TGTGCCAGCAGCTTAGGGTCGTCAAGCGGGAGAATAGATACGCAGTATTTT
cdr3_aa: CASSLGSSSGRIDTQYF

clone_size: .
j_call: TRBJ2-3
v_call: TRBV10-3
d_call: .
cdr3_nt: TGTGCCATCAGTGAGTCTGGGGGAGAGACAGATACGCAGTATTTT
cdr3_aa: CAISESGGETDTQYF

clone_size: few
j_call: TRBJ2-1
v_call: TRBV10-3
d_call: .
cdr3_nt: TGTGCCATCAGTGAGACTATCAATGAGCAGTTCTTC
cdr3_aa: CAISETINEQFF

clone_size: .
j_call: TRBJ2-7
v_call: TRBV7-2
d_call: TRBD2
cdr3_nt: TGTGCCAGCAGCTCAGGACTAGCGGGAGGGCCTTTGAGCCGCGAGCAGTACTTC
cdr3_aa: CASSSGLAGGPLSREQYF

clone_size: few
j_call: TRBJ1-5
v_call: TRBV5-6
d_call: .
cdr3_nt: TGTGCCAGCAGCTCCTTGCAAGACAGGAGGAATCAGCCCCAGCATTTT
cdr3_aa: CASSSLQDRRNQPQHF

clone_size: few
j_call: TRBJ2-7
v_call: TRBV28
d_call: .
cdr3_nt: TGTGCCAGCAGTACCAGCTGGTCCTACGAGCAGTACTTC
cdr3_aa: CASSTSWSYEQYF

clone_size: .
j_call: TRBJ1-4
v_call: TRBV5-4
d_call: .
cdr3_nt: TGTGCCAGCAGCGGGGGGACATCACGATCAACTAATGAAAAACTGTTTTTT
cdr3_aa: CASSGGTSRSTNEKLFF

clone_size: many
j_call: TRBJ2-2
v_call: TRBV6-2/TRBV6-3
d_call: TRBD2
cdr3_nt: TGTGCCAGCTGTATACTAGCGGGGAACACCGGGGAGCTGTTTTTT
cdr3_aa: CASCILAGNTGELFF

clone_size: few
j_call: TRBJ2-2
v_call: TRBV6-6
d_call: .
cdr3_nt: TGTGCCAGCAGTTACCCAACTCAGAGAGTAGTCGGGGCCGGGGAGCTGTTTTTT
cdr3_aa: CASSYPTQRVVGAGELFF

clone_size: many
j_call: TRBJ2-6
v_call: TRBV7-3
d_call: .
cdr3_nt: TGTGCCAGCAGCAGGTCTGGGGCCAACGTCCTGACTTTC
cdr3_aa: CASSRSGANVLTF

clone_size: .
j_call: TRBJ2-3
v_call: TRBV18
d_call: .
cdr3_nt: TGTGCCAGCTCACCACGAGCGGGCTCAGATACGCAGTATTTT
cdr3_aa: CASSPRAGSDTQYF

clone_size: .
j_call: TRBJ2-2
v_call: TRBV12-3/TRBV12-4
d_call: TRBD1
cdr3_nt: TGTGCCAGCAGCCGAGGGACAGGGAACACCGGGGAGCTGTTTTTT
cdr3_aa: CASSRGTGNTGELFF

clone_size: .
j_call: TRBJ1-6
v_call: TRBV12-3/TRBV12-4
d_call: .
cdr3_nt: TGTGCCAGCAGCGAAACAGGCTCAGGGTCCTATAATTCACCCCTCCACTTT
cdr3_aa: CASSETGSGSYNSPLHF

clone_size: many
j_call: TRBJ2-7
v_call: TRBV6-2/TRBV6-3
d_call: .
cdr3_nt: TGTGCCAGCAGTTACTTCAGAGTAGGGACGAGGGCCTACGAGCAGTACTTC
cdr3_aa: CASSYFRVGTRAYEQYF

clone_size: .
j_call: TRBJ1-1
v_call: TRBV6-2/TRBV6-3
d_call: .
cdr3_nt: TGTGCCAGCAAGATCGCAGGAAGTAACACTGAAGCTTTCTTT
cdr3_aa: CASKIAGSNTEAFF

clone_size: .
j_call: TRBJ2-7
v_call: TRBV12-3/TRBV12-4
d_call: .
cdr3_nt: TGTGCCAGCAGTTTTGCCAGGGCCTACGAGCAGTACTTC
cdr3_aa: CASSFARAYEQYF

clone_size: few
j_call: TRBJ2-7
v_call: TRBV20-1
d_call: TRBD1
cdr3_nt: TGCAGTGCTAGGTGGGACAGGTCCTGGGAGCAGTACTTC
cdr3_aa: CSARWDRSWEQYF

clone_size: few
j_call: TRBJ2-1
v_call: TRBV5-1
d_call: TRBD2
cdr3_nt: TGCGCCAGCAGCTTGGGCGCGGGAGTCAGTGAGCAGTTCTTC
cdr3_aa: CASSLGAGVSEQFF

clone_size: many
j_call: TRBJ2-7
v_call: TRBV11-2
d_call: .
cdr3_nt: TGTGCCAGCAGCTTAGGTGGTACGGGGAGCTCCTACGAGCAGTACTTC
cdr3_aa: CASSLGGTGSSYEQYF

clone_size: few
j_call: TRBJ2-1
v_call: TRBV29-1
d_call: TRBD2
cdr3_nt: TGCAGCGTTGAGACGACTAGCGGGAGCAATGAGCAGTTCTTC
cdr3_aa: CSVETTSGSNEQFF

clone_size: few
j_call: TRBJ2-2
v_call: TRBV7-2
d_call: TRBD1
cdr3_nt: TGTGCCAGCAGCTTCCCACCGGGACAGGGGTACACCGGGGAGCTGTTTTTT
cdr3_aa: CASSFPPGQGYTGELFF

clone_size: few
j_call: TRBJ2-7
v_call: TRBV20-1
d_call: .
cdr3_nt: TGCAGTGCTATACAGTTGCACTACGAGCAGTACTTC
cdr3_aa: CSAIQLHYEQYF

clone_size: few
j_call: TRBJ1-1
v_call: TRBV7-2
d_call: .
cdr3_nt: TGTGCCAGCAGCTTAGTTGCAGGGGACACTGAAGCTTTCTTT
cdr3_aa: CASSLVAGDTEAFF

clone_size: few
j_call: TRBJ2-5
v_call: TRBV7-2
d_call: .
cdr3_nt: TGTGCCACGAAGTACCGGTACCAAGAGACCCAGTACTTC
cdr3_aa: CATKYRYQETQYF

clone_size: .
j_call: TRBJ2-5
v_call: TRBV20-1
d_call: TRBD1
cdr3_nt: TGCAGTGCTATTTCCAGGGGGTACCAAGAGACCCAGTACTTC
cdr3_aa: CSAISRGYQETQYF

clone_size: many
j_call: TRBJ2-6
v_call: TRBV12-3/TRBV12-4
d_call: .
cdr3_nt: TGTGCCCTGGCGGGCAACGCCCTCTCTGGGGCCAACGTCCTGACTTTC
cdr3_aa: CALAGNALSGANVLTF

clone_size: .
j_call: TRBJ1-2
v_call: TRBV28
d_call: TRBD1
cdr3_nt: TGTGCCAGCAGGAACGACAGGGATGGCTACACCTTC
cdr3_aa: CASRNDRDGYTF

clone_size: many
j_call: TRBJ1-5
v_call: TRBV28
d_call: .
cdr3_nt: TGTGCCAGCAGTTTACCCGGGGGCGCAGATCAGCCCCAGCATTTT
cdr3_aa: CASSLPGGADQPQHF

clone_size: .
j_call: TRBJ2-7
v_call: TRBV6-5
d_call: .
cdr3_nt: TGTGCCAGCAGTTACTCGATAGTTCCACCAACCTACGAGCAGTACTTC
cdr3_aa: CASSYSIVPPTYEQYF

clone_size: .
j_call: TRBJ2-2
v_call: TRBV23-1
d_call: .
cdr3_nt: TGTGCCAGCAGTCAACAGGGTGCCGAGGATGACGGGGAGCTGTTTTTT
cdr3_aa: CASSQQGAEDDGELFF

clone_size: many
j_call: TRBJ1-2
v_call: TRBV20-1
d_call: .
cdr3_nt: TGCAGTGCATCAGGGACCCCTAACTATGGCTACACCTTC
cdr3_aa: CSASGTPNYGYTF

clone_size: .
j_call: TRBJ2-7
v_call: TRBV20-1
d_call: TRBD2
cdr3_nt: TGCAGTGCTCCATATCTTTCGGGGAGGGCCGGAGGAGAGCAGTACTTC
cdr3_aa: CSAPYLSGRAGGEQYF

clone_size: .
j_call: TRBJ2-7
v_call: TRBV7-9
d_call: TRBD2
cdr3_nt: TGTGCCAGCAGCCCCCGGATAGCGGGATCCTCCTACGAGCAGTACTTC
cdr3_aa: CASSPRIAGSSYEQYF

clone_size: many
j_call: TRBJ2-3
v_call: TRBV20-1
d_call: .
cdr3_nt: TGCAGTGCTAGCTCCAGGTCGAAGGTTACGCAGTATTTT
cdr3_aa: CSASSRSKVTQYF

clone_size: few
j_call: TRBJ2-3
v_call: TRBV28
d_call: .
cdr3_nt: TGTGCCAGCACCTCCATCCCAGATACGCAGTATTTT
cdr3_aa: CASTSIPDTQYF

clone_size: many
j_call: TRBJ1-2
v_call: TRBV28
d_call: .
cdr3_nt: TGTGCCAGCAGTTCGCCCGGGGGAGTTGGATTTAACTATGGCTACACCTTC
cdr3_aa: CASSSPGGVGFNYGYTF

clone_size: many
j_call: TRBJ2-1
v_call: TRBV3-1
d_call: TRBD1
cdr3_nt: TGTGCCAGCAGCCAACCCCCCGGACAGGGAGCTACAATCTCGAGGTATGAGCAGTTCTTC
cdr3_aa: CASSQPPGQGATISRYEQFF